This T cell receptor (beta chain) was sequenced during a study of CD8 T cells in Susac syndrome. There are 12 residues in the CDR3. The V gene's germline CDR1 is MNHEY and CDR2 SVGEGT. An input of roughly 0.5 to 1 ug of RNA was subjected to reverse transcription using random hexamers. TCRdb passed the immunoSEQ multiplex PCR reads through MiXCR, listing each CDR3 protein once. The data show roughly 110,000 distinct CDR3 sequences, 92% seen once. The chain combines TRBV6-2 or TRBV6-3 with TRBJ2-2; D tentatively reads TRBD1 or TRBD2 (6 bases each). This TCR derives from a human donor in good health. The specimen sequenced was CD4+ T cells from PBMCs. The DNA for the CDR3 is TGTGCGGCGGGACACTCGACCGGGGAGCTGTTTTTT. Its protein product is CAAGHSTGELFF.